This T cell receptor beta chain was obtained from a study of graft-versus-host responses after intestinal transplantation. General study points: Early post-transplant declines in HvG were associated with peak levels of circulating GvH clones.

The table came from immunoSEQ multiplex PCR; TCRdb's copy has only in-frame clones and leaves some out. In the table there are around 84,000 clones, roughly four fifths of which are singletons. V shed 0 bases, J shed 2 bases, and the junction held 6 bases outside the gene matches. This CDR3 is 16 amino acids long. From germline, CDR1 is MNHEY and CDR2 SMNVEV (reference sequence). Remarks on this clone: As yet, its antigen is unknown.

The clonotype was recovered from a human donor who received an intestinal transplant. This specimen consisted of unstimulated CD8+ T cells sorted from spleen or lymph node cells, obtained before intestinal transplant. This chain uses TRBV27 with TRBJ2-7, with TRBD1 matching 8 bases. CDR3 protein: CASSLSTGETTYEQYF. CDR3 DNA: TGTGCCAGCAGTTTATCGACAGGGGAGACCACCTACGAGCAGTACTTC.